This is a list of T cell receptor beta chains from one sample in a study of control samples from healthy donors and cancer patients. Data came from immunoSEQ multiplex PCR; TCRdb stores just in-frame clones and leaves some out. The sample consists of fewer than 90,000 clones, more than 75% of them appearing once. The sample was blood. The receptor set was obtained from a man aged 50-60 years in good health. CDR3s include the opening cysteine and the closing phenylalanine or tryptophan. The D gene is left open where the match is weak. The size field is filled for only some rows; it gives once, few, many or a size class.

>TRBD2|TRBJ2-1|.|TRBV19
TGTGCCAGTAATGTACTAGCGGGCTCCTACAATGAGCAGTTCTTC
CASNVLAGSYNEQFF
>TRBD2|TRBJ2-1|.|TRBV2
TGTGCCAGCAGTGAGATACTAGCGGTCCATGAGCAGTTCTTC
CASSEILAVHEQFF
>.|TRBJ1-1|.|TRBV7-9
TGTGCCAGCATCCTGGACGGCATGAACACTGAAGCTTTCTTT
CASILDGMNTEAFF
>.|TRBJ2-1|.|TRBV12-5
TGTGCTAGTGGTTTGGTAGGGCTGACCTCCTCCTACAATGAGCAGTTCTTC
CASGLVGLTSSYNEQFF
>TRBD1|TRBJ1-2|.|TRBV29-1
TGCAGCGCTGAGGGACAGAATTATGGCTACACCTTC
CSAEGQNYGYTF
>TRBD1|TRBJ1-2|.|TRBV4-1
TGCGCCAGCAGCCAAGATCCGGGACAGGGGTCCGCCGGCTACACCTTC
CASSQDPGQGSAGYTF
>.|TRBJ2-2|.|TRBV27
TGTGCCAGCAGTTTAGGGGCCCACACCGGGGAGCTGTTTTTT
CASSLGAHTGELFF
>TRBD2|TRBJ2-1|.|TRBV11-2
TGTGCCAGCAGCCCGCCGGGACTAGCAAGGAGGGATGAGCAGTTCTTC
CASSPPGLARRDEQFF
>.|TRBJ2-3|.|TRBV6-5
TGTGCCAGCAGTTACTCGATGCCTTCTAGCACAGATACGCAGTATTTT
CASSYSMPSSTDTQYF
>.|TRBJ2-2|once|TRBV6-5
TGTGCCAGTCGGGGACAACACACCGGGGAGCTGTTTTTT
CASRGQHTGELFF
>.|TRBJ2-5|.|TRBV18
TGTGCCAGCTCACCTGAGGGCGAGACCCAGTACTTC
CASSPEGETQYF
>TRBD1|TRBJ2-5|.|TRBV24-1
TGTGCCACCAGTGATTTCGACAGGGGTCAGGTGGAGACCCAGTACTTC
CATSDFDRGQVETQYF
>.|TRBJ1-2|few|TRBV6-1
TGTGCCAGCAGTGAAGCGACCGGCCACTATGGCTACACCTTC
CASSEATGHYGYTF
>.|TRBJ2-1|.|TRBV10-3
TGTGCCATCAGTGGTCCGGGACTCTACAATGAGCAGTTCTTC
CAISGPGLYNEQFF
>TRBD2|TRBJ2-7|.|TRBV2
TGTGCCAGCACACGACTAGCGGGAGGCTTCAGCTCCTACGAGCAGTACTTC
CASTRLAGGFSSYEQYF
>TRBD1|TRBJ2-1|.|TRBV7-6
TGTGCCAGCAGCGGCCGGACAGGGGAGGACAATGAGCAGTTCTTC
CASSGRTGEDNEQFF
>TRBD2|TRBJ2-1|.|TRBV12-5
TGTGCTAGTGGTTTTGTGTTAGCGGGAGGTTTAGGTGAGCAGTTCTTC
CASGFVLAGGLGEQFF
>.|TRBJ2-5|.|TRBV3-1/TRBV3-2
TGTGCCAGCAGCCCACAGGAAGAGACCCAGTACTTC
CASSPQEETQYF
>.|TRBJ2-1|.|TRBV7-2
TGTGCCAGCAGCCCCGGGATTTACTCCTACAATGAGCAGTTCTTC
CASSPGIYSYNEQFF
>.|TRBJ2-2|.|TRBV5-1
TGCGCCAGCAGCTTGGGGAGAGGGGCCGATGTCACCGGGGAGCTGTTTTTT
CASSLGRGADVTGELFF
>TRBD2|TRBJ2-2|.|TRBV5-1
TGCGCCAGCAGCTTGAGGCTAGCGGGAAACACCGGGGAGCTGTTTTTT
CASSLRLAGNTGELFF
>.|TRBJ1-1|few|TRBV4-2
TGTGCCAGCAGCCAAGTCAGTTTGAACACTGAAGCTTTCTTT
CASSQVSLNTEAFF
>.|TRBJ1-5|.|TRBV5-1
TGCGCCAGCAGCCTCTCGGGCCGTCAGCCCCAGCATTTT
CASSLSGRQPQHF
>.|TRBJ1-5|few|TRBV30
TGTGCCTGGAGTGTCAGTAGCAATCAGCCCCAGCATTTT
CAWSVSSNQPQHF
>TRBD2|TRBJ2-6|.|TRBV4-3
TGCGCCAGCAGCCAAGCGCCGATAGCGGGGGGGCTTTCGGCTGGGGCCAACGTCCTGACTTTC
CASSQAPIAGGLSAGANVLTF
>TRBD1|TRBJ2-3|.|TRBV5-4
TGTGCCAGCCCGGGACAGGGGACAGATACGCAGTATTTT
CASPGQGTDTQYF
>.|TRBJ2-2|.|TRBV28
TGTGCCAGCAGTTTACCGCCCTTCACCGGGGAGCTGTTTTTT
CASSLPPFTGELFF
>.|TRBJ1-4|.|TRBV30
TGTGCCTGGAGTGTTGGGGAGGCCGGGGGTGAAAAACTGTTTTTT
CAWSVGEAGGEKLFF
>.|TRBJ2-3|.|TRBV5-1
TGCGCCAGCAGCCCCCTCCGGGACCCCCTTTCGCAGTATTTT
CASSPLRDPLSQYF
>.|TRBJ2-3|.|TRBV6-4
TGTGCCAGCAGCCCCCAGGGGCAGGGGACCGATACGCAGTATTTT
CASSPQGQGTDTQYF
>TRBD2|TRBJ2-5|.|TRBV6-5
TGTGCCAGCACCGGACTAGCGCACGAGACCCAGTACTTC
CASTGLAHETQYF
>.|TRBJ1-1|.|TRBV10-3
TGTGCCATCAGGGAAGGGGGCACTGAAGCTTTCTTT
CAIREGGTEAFF
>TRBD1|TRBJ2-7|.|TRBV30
TGTGCCTGGAGCGACCTGGGACAGCAATACGAGCAGTACTTC
CAWSDLGQQYEQYF
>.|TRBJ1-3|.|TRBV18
TGTGCCAGCTCACCAACTCAGCACACTTCTGGAAACACCATATATTTT
CASSPTQHTSGNTIYF
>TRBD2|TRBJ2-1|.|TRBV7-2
TGTGCCAGCAGCGTTCCGGGACTAGCACAGGAGCAGTTCTTC
CASSVPGLAQEQFF
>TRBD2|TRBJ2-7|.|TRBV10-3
TGTGCCATCGGTGGACTAGCGGGCTCCTCCTACGAGCAGTACTTC
CAIGGLAGSSYEQYF
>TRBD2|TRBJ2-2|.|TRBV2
TGTGCCAGCTCAAAAGCGGGAGGTCCCGGGGAGCTGTTTTTT
CASSKAGGPGELFF
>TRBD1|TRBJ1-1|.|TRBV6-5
TGTGCCAGCAGTACAGGGGGCGGGACTGAAGCTTTCTTT
CASSTGGGTEAFF
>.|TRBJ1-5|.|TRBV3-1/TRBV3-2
TGTGCCAGCAGCCTCGGGACAAATAATCAGCCCCAGCATTTT
CASSLGTNNQPQHF
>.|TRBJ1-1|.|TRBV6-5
TGTGCCACCAAGGGCGGGCAGGCTAACACTGAAGCTTTCTTT
CATKGGQANTEAFF
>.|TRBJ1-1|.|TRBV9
TGTGCCAGCAGCGTAGAAGCACTCATGAACACTGAAGCTTTCTTT
CASSVEALMNTEAFF
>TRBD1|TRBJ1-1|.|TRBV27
TGTGCCAGCAGTTTGTCAGGGCAGGGGGCAAATGAAGCTTTCTTT
CASSLSGQGANEAFF
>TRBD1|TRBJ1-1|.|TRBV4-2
TGTGCCAGCAGCCACCCGGACAGGGGGCGCTTCTACGCTGAAGCTTTCTTT
CASSHPDRGRFYAEAFF
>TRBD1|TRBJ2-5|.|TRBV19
TGTGCCAGTAGTCCCCAGGGACAGCGAGAGACCCAGTACTTC
CASSPQGQRETQYF
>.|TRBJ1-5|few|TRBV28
TGTGCCAGCAGTGACAGCAATCAGCCCCAGCATTTT
CASSDSNQPQHF
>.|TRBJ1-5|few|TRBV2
TGTGCCAGCAGCCCCGGGGGGGGGCAGCCCCAGCATTTT
CASSPGGGQPQHF